A selection of T cell receptor beta chains follows, all from one sample in a study of CD8 T cells in Susac syndrome. TCRdb re-called the immunoSEQ multiplex PCR reads through MiXCR, storing one row per CDR3 protein. This sample has 150,000 to 190,000 distinct CDR3 sequences, with roughly 95% found just once. Sequences were obtained from CD4+ T cells from PBMCs. All receptors derive from a human donor with Susac syndrome. The CDR3 runs from the conserved cysteine through the conserved F or W. D genes are given only for firm matches. Size values are once, few and many counts, or a class for expanded clones, and some rows have none.

>-|TRBV7-3|TRBJ2-1|-
CASRETGSSYNEQFF
TGTGCCAGCAGGGAAACAGGGAGCTCCTACAATGAGCAGTTCTTC
>-|TRBV12-3/TRBV12-4|TRBJ1-6|-
CASSVGAANSPLHF
TGTGCCAGCAGCGTAGGGGCAGCCAATTCACCCCTCCACTTT
>-|TRBV20-1|TRBJ2-1|-
CSATVIAFHNEQFF
TGCAGTGCAACGGTGATAGCATTCCACAATGAGCAGTTCTTC
>-|TRBV7-9|TRBJ1-1|-
CASSQPVEGAEAFF
TGTGCCAGCAGCCAGCCCGTGGAAGGCGCTGAAGCTTTCTTT
>-|TRBV27|TRBJ1-5|-
CASSLSQGNQPQHF
TGTGCCAGCAGTTTATCGCAGGGTAACCAGCCCCAGCATTTT
>-|TRBV15|TRBJ2-5|-
CATSRAGDKETQYF
TGTGCCACCAGCAGAGCCGGGGACAAAGAGACCCAGTACTTC
>-|TRBV2|TRBJ1-2|-
CASRGWGGYGYTF
TGTGCCAGCAGGGGCTGGGGAGGCTATGGCTACACCTTC
>-|TRBV7-9|TRBJ1-2|-
CASSRGDTYYGYTF
TGTGCCAGCAGCCGTGGGGACACCTATTATGGCTACACCTTC
>-|TRBV12-3/TRBV12-4|TRBJ2-2|few
CASSLGQNTGELFF
TGTGCCAGCAGTTTAGGGCAGAACACCGGGGAGCTGTTTTTT
>-|TRBV7-9|TRBJ2-1|-
CASSPARRFGNEQFF
TGTGCCAGCAGCCCCGCGCGACGGTTTGGGAATGAGCAGTTCTTC
>TRBD2|TRBV15|TRBJ2-1|-
CATKQAGGLHEQFF
TGTGCCACCAAGCAAGCGGGGGGCTTGCATGAGCAGTTCTTC
>TRBD1|TRBV29-1|TRBJ2-3|-
CSDHARPWQGARDTQYF
TGCAGCGACCACGCCCGCCCGTGGCAGGGGGCCAGAGATACGCAGTATTTT
>-|TRBV6-1|TRBJ2-5|-
CASSDPGQETQYF
TGTGCCAGCAGTGACCCCGGACAAGAGACCCAGTACTTC
>-|TRBV5-6|TRBJ2-6|-
CASTSEFSGANVLTF
TGTGCCAGCACCTCCGAGTTCTCTGGGGCCAACGTCCTGACTTTC
>-|TRBV15|TRBJ2-2|-
CATSRDLHGELFF
TGTGCCACCAGCAGAGATCTCCACGGGGAGCTGTTTTTT
>-|TRBV20-1|TRBJ2-3|-
CSGQGGTDTQYF
TGCAGTGGGCAGGGTGGGACAGATACGCAGTATTTT
>-|TRBV29-1|TRBJ2-4|-
CSVISSPQGLWTENIQYF
TGCAGCGTTATAAGTTCCCCTCAGGGGCTCTGGACGGAAAACATTCAGTACTTC
>-|TRBV2|TRBJ2-3|-
CASSEGTFTDTQYF
TGTGCCAGCAGTGAAGGGACCTTCACAGATACGCAGTATTTT
>-|TRBV2|TRBJ1-5|-
CASSASRGDVRDQPQHF
TGTGCCAGCAGTGCATCCCGAGGGGATGTTCGTGATCAGCCCCAGCATTTT
>-|TRBV3-1|TRBJ1-5|-
CASSQISGQPQHF
TGTGCCAGCAGCCAGATATCCGGACAGCCCCAGCATTTT
>TRBD1|TRBV29-1|TRBJ1-2|-
CSVLTGGGYGYTF
TGCAGCGTTCTGACAGGGGGCGGGTATGGCTACACCTTC
>-|TRBV4-3|TRBJ1-2|-
CASSQTSRGADGYTF
TGCGCCAGCAGCCAGACCTCCAGGGGCGCAGATGGCTACACCTTC
>TRBD1|TRBV15|TRBJ2-5|once
CATSGTGGSGQETQYF
TGTGCCACCAGCGGGACAGGAGGGTCGGGCCAAGAGACCCAGTACTTC
>TRBD1|TRBV6-2/TRBV6-3|TRBJ1-5|once
CASSSLDRENQPQHF
TGTGCCAGCAGTTCTTTGGACAGGGAGAATCAGCCCCAGCATTTT
>-|TRBV5-4|TRBJ2-2|-
CASSLGVSNTGELFF
TGTGCCAGCAGCTTGGGCGTTTCGAACACCGGGGAGCTGTTTTTT
>-|TRBV2|TRBJ2-7|-
CASSEALPGTPYEQYF
TGTGCCAGCAGTGAAGCGCTTCCGGGGACCCCCTACGAGCAGTACTTC
>-|TRBV3-1|TRBJ1-6|-
CASSPGRTYNSPLHF
TGTGCCAGCAGCCCAGGGAGGACCTATAATTCACCCCTCCACTTT
>-|TRBV5-6|TRBJ1-1|-
CASSPGGRSTEAFF
TGTGCCAGCAGCCCCGGGGGAAGAAGCACTGAAGCTTTCTTT
>TRBD2|TRBV13|TRBJ2-3|-
CASSSPLAGGLTDTQYF
TGTGCCAGCAGCTCCCCTCTAGCGGGGGGCCTCACAGATACGCAGTATTTT
>TRBD2|TRBV20-1|TRBJ2-3|-
CSAVRLAGDTDTQYF
TGCAGTGCCGTCCGACTAGCGGGGGACACAGATACGCAGTATTTT
>-|TRBV3-1|TRBJ2-1|-
CASSSPASYNEQFF
TGTGCCAGCAGCTCTCCGGCCTCCTACAATGAGCAGTTCTTC
>-|TRBV3-1|TRBJ1-2|-
CASSQGDPYGYTF
TGTGCCAGCAGCCAAGGCGACCCATATGGCTACACCTTC
>-|TRBV21-1|TRBJ2-1|-
CASSKIQRDYNEQFF
TGTGCCAGCAGCAAAATCCAGCGGGATTACAATGAGCAGTTCTTC
>-|TRBV29-1|TRBJ1-2|-
CSAFGPYGYTF
TGCAGCGCCTTCGGTCCTTATGGCTACACCTTC
>TRBD1|TRBV12-3/TRBV12-4|TRBJ2-1|-
CASSLATLLNRGKRNEQFF
TGTGCCAGCAGTTTAGCCACCCTCCTTAACAGGGGTAAGAGGAATGAGCAGTTCTTC
>-|TRBV29-1|TRBJ1-6|-
CSVEVSKNSPLHF
TGCAGCGTTGAAGTTTCGAAGAATTCACCCCTCCACTTT
>TRBD2|TRBV12-3/TRBV12-4|TRBJ2-3|-
CASSLLASGADTQYF
TGTGCCAGCAGTTTGTTGGCTAGCGGCGCAGATACGCAGTATTTT
>-|TRBV7-3|TRBJ2-2|-
CASSIGRVPWGELFF
TGTGCCAGCAGCATCGGCCGGGTGCCTTGGGGGGAGCTGTTTTTT
>-|TRBV15|TRBJ1-2|-
CATSRAGAGYGYTF
TGTGCCACCAGCAGGGCAGGGGCCGGCTATGGCTACACCTTC
>-|TRBV7-9|TRBJ2-7|-
CASSFIQGRGEQYF
TGTGCCAGCAGCTTCATACAGGGGAGGGGAGAGCAGTACTTC
>-|TRBV27|TRBJ1-1|-
CASRLSHLGDTEAFF
TGTGCCAGCAGATTATCCCACCTGGGGGACACTGAAGCTTTCTTT
>-|TRBV20-1|TRBJ2-7|-
CSAGIRRIISEQYF
TGCAGTGCTGGCATCAGGCGAATCATCTCCGAGCAGTACTTC
>-|TRBV3-1|TRBJ2-7|-
CASSQLGDEQYF
TGTGCCAGCAGCCAACTAGGGGACGAGCAGTACTTC
>-|TRBV5-1|TRBJ1-5|-
CASSLDGGNQPQHF
TGCGCCAGCAGCTTGGACGGGGGGAATCAGCCCCAGCATTTT
>TRBD2|TRBV6-6|TRBJ2-3|-
CASSYHSGGGDTQYF
TGTGCCAGCAGTTACCATAGCGGGGGTGGAGATACGCAGTATTTT
>-|TRBV29-1|TRBJ2-2|-
CSVGRDAGVNTGELFF
TGCAGCGTCGGTCGAGACGCAGGGGTGAACACCGGGGAGCTGTTTTTT
>-|TRBV20-1|TRBJ2-3|-
CSARAPSVGADTQYF
TGCAGTGCTAGAGCACCCAGTGTAGGAGCTGATACGCAGTATTTT